The present TCR beta chain was sequenced within a study of T cell responses to AZD1222 COVID-19 vaccine. The assay was immunoSEQ multiplex PCR, and TCRdb's table has in-frame clones only and misses some. The repertoire holds roughly 150,000 clones, more than 85% seen once, with less than 1.6% in the top ten. Losses at the gene ends were 4 bases for V and 4 bases for J; bases not matched to a gene: 7. CDR1 and CDR2 (germline): PRHDT, FYEKMQ (reference sequence). This CDR3 has 16 residues. This receptor was obtained from an adult who received the AZD1222 COVID-19 vaccine. The sample in question was peripheral blood, obtained 28 days after the second AZD1222 dose. This sequence joins TRBV13 and TRBJ1-6; 7 bases match TRBD1. The CDR3 DNA follows: TGTGCCAGCAGCTGGGGGCCGGACAGGTATAATTCACCCCTCCACTTT. Residues: CASSWGPDRYNSPLHF. Full variable domain (rest looked up from reference TRBV13 and TRBJ1-6): AAGVIQSPRHLIKEKRETATLKCYPIPRHDTVYWYQQGPGQDPQFLISFYEKMQSDKGSIPDRFSAQQFSDYHSELNMSSLELGDSALYFCASSWGPDRYNSPLHFGNGTRLTVT.